The rows below give T cell receptor beta chains drawn from one sample of a study of shared clonotypes between healthy human individuals. The data were produced by immunoSEQ multiplex PCR, yet TCRdb's version contains in-frame clones alone and is incomplete. This sample has about 500,000 clones, with 75% to 80% found just once. Sample: PBMCs. Receptors were obtained from a woman in her thirties or forties in good health. Some clones in this sample may be carry-over from other donors' samples. Each CDR3 is given with its conserved first and last residue. The D gene is left open where the match is weak. A clone size is listed for some rows: how often the clone was seen (once, few, many), or a class if it is expanded.

J gene	V gene	clone size	D gene	CDR3 protein	CDR3 DNA
TRBJ2-4	TRBV28	NA	NA	CASRPIRLAKNIQYF	TGTGCCAGCAGGCCCATAAGGTTAGCCAAAAACATTCAGTACTTC
TRBJ2-2	TRBV5-1	NA	NA	CASSFGTLPRNTGELFF	TGCGCCAGCAGCTTTGGGACCCTCCCTCGGAACACCGGGGAGCTGTTTTTT
TRBJ2-2	TRBV6-5	many	TRBD2	CASSWTRATNTGELFF	TGTGCCAGCAGTTGGACTAGAGCTACGAACACCGGGGAGCTGTTTTTT
TRBJ2-7	TRBV7-9	once	TRBD2	CASSLTSGRKIYEQYF	TGTGCCAGCAGCTTGACTAGCGGGAGGAAAATCTACGAGCAGTACTTC
TRBJ2-5	TRBV7-9	NA	NA	CASSPRTNQETQYF	TGTGCCAGCAGCCCTAGGACAAACCAAGAGACCCAGTACTTC
TRBJ2-5	TRBV2	NA	NA	CASNEGQETRYF	TGTGCCAGCAATGAGGGCCAAGAGACCCGGTACTTC
TRBJ1-2	TRBV9	NA	NA	CASSVVDAYGYTF	TGTGCCAGCAGCGTAGTTGACGCATATGGCTACACCTTC
TRBJ2-7	TRBV6-1	NA	TRBD2	CASSRTSGSGYEQYF	TGTGCCAGCAGTCGGACTAGCGGGAGTGGGTACGAGCAGTACTTC
TRBJ1-1	TRBV18	NA	NA	CASSPRRRNTEAFF	TGTGCCAGCTCACCACGACGGAGGAACACTGAAGCTTTCTTT
TRBJ2-1	TRBV4-2	NA	NA	CASSQDSRSAVGKNEQFF	TGTGCCAGCAGCCAAGATTCGCGGTCCGCCGTCGGCAAGAATGAGCAGTTCTTC
TRBJ2-3	TRBV19	NA	NA	CASSRTENTDTQYF	TGTGCCAGTAGTAGGACAGAAAACACAGATACGCAGTATTTT
TRBJ2-5	TRBV14	NA	NA	CASSQTGETQYF	TGTGCCAGCAGCCAAACGGGGGAGACCCAGTACTTC
TRBJ2-2	TRBV5-4	few	NA	CASSQDSWAGVAGELFF	TGCGCCAGCAGCCAAGATTCATGGGCAGGGGTCGCAGGGGAGCTGTTTTTT
TRBJ1-5	TRBV5-4	NA	TRBD1	CASSLGTGYNQPQHF	TGTGCCAGCAGCTTAGGGACAGGCTACAATCAGCCCCAGCATTTT
TRBJ2-6	TRBV10-3	NA	NA	CAISEKGPSSGANVLTF	TGTGCCATCAGTGAGAAAGGTCCCTCCTCTGGGGCCAACGTCCTGACTTTC
TRBJ1-1	TRBV18	NA	TRBD1	CASSPTGTNTEAFF	TGTGCCAGCTCACCGACAGGGACGAACACTGAAGCTTTCTTT
TRBJ2-3	TRBV5-4	once	NA	CASSLGWETDTQYF	TGTGCCAGCAGCTTAGGATGGGAGACGGATACGCAGTATTTT
TRBJ1-1	TRBV5-1	once	NA	CASTHTPGEAFF	TGCGCCAGCACCCACACCCCAGGGGAAGCTTTCTTT
TRBJ2-1	TRBV6-4	few	NA	CASSIAEGTYNEQFF	TGTGCCAGCAGTATAGCGGAGGGGACCTACAATGAGCAGTTCTTC